The clone carrying this T cell receptor (beta chain) was found many times. Unique molecular identifiers were incorporated during preparation of the TCRbeta library. Via MiXCR, TCRdb re-called the PCR reads, giving one row per CDR3 protein. The data contain fewer than 250,000 distinct CDR3 sequences, around 8% of them seen just once; the ten biggest clones take up 5% to 7%. The sample belongs to a study of T-cell reconstitution after alpha-beta-depleted transplantation in children. The sequenced sample was PBMCs, mostly from graft donor cells, obtained 180 days after TCRalphabeta/CD19-depleted stem cell transplant. The receptor comes from a male patient between 5 and 17 years old who had a stem cell transplant for acute lymphoblastic leukemia, so the T cells may come from the graft donor.

In DNA, the CDR3 is TGTGCCAGCAGTCCGGGCCTGAACACTGAAGCTTTCTTT. Its translation: CASSPGLNTEAFF. V and J are TRBV18 and TRBJ1-1; D not certain. The CDR3 extends over 13 amino acids. Looked up from germline, CDR1 is KGHSH and CDR2 is LQKENI. Trimming took 8 bases from V and 0 from J, leaving 10 bases between them.